This T cell receptor beta chain is from a study of beta chain features in type 1 diabetes. Looking at the study overall: All samples together contributed about 100,000,000 sorted cells for examination. Study results and limitations: Type 1 diabetes patients had VDJ junctions that carried fewer insertions and more deletions.

Every bit of the isolated RNA underwent reverse transcription, so sequencing read expressed TCRB transcripts. TCRdb's table, derived via immunoSEQ multiplex PCR, lists solely in-frame clones and lacks some. The sample carries 450,000 or so clones, about an eighth recorded once. Trimming shortened V by 6 bases and J by 5 bases, and 20 bases separated the two germline ends. Germline V gene sequence: CDR1 SNHLY, CDR2 FYNNEI. The CDR3 contains 16 residues. Regarding this clone: The antigen is unknown.

The sequenced material came from naive CD4+ T cells from blood. The chain uses TRBV2 and TRBJ2-1, with a possible D match to TRBD1 (5 bases). The TCR sequence derives from a woman in her late teens or twenties in good health. The CDR3 nucleotides read TGTGCCAGCAGACCAGGCCAGGGAAAGGGGAACAATGAGCAGTTCTTC. Residues: CASRPGQGKGNNEQFF.